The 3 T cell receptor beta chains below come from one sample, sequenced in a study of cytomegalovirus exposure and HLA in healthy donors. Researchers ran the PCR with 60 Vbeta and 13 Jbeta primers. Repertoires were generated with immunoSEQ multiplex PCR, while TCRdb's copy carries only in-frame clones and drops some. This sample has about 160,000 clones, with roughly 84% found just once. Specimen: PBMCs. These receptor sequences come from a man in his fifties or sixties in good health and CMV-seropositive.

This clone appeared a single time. The CDR3: CACPGQGSNEQFF. The CDR3 nucleotides are TGTGCCTGCCCGGGACAGGGGTCCAATGAGCAGTTCTTC. The chain employs TRBV30 and TRBJ2-1; 10 nucleotides align to TRBD1. V lost 6 bases and J lost 6; bases outside the gene matches: 5. Germline V lookup: CDR1 GTSNPN, CDR2 SVGIG (reference sequence). This CDR3 spans 13 amino acids.

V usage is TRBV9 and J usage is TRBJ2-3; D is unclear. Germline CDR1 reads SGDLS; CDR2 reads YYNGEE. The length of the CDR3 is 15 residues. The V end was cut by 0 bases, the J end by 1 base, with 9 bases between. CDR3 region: CASSVGVSRTDTQYF. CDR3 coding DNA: TGTGCCAGCAGCGTAGGTGTTAGTCGCACAGATACGCAGTATTTT.

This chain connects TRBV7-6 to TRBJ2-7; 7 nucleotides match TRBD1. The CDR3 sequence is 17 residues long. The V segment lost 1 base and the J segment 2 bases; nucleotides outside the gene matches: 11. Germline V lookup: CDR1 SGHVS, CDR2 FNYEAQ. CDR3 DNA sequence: TGTGCCAGCAGCTTAGAGGTCCCGAGGACAGGTACCTACGAGCAGTACTTC. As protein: CASSLEVPRTGTYEQYF.